Shown below are 9 T cell receptor beta chains from a single sample sequenced in a study of blood T cell repertoires in COVID-19. Here immunoSEQ multiplex PCR was the method, and the copy in TCRdb shows in-frame clones only, minus some. The repertoire holds 90,000 to 140,000 clones, with roughly 87% as singletons. The specimen sequenced was peripheral blood. The receptors originated from a man aged 45-60 years with acute or convalescent COVID-19.

A single count supports this clone. This chain joins TRBV11-2 and TRBJ2-1; D ambiguous. CDR3 length equals 11 residues. Germline V gene sequence: CDR1 SGHAT, CDR2 FQNNGV. Deletions cut 3 bases from V and 7 bases from J, with 4 bases between. The CDR3 loop reads CASSFANEQFF. The CDR3, as DNA: TGTGCCAGCAGCTTTGCGAATGAGCAGTTCTTC.

The genes are TRBV7-9 and TRBJ2-7, with a tentative D call TRBD1 (6 bases). Germline lookup yields CDR1 SEHNR and CDR2 FQNEAQ (reference sequence). Trimming cost V 6 bases and J 2 bases, with 8 bases left between them. This CDR3 has 12 amino acids. The CDR3 bases are TGTGCCAGCAGGCAGGGGCCCTACGAGCAGTACTTC. Its translation: CASRQGPYEQYF.

The rearrangement uses TRBV4-1 and TRBJ1-6, with TRBD1 matching 11 bases. This CDR3 region has 17 residues. The germline gives CDR1 MGHRA, CDR2 YSYEKL. The V gene end was trimmed by 0 bases and the J gene end by 9 bases; junction bases not matched to a gene: 7. The CDR3 loop is CASSQDWTGTGGSPLHF. The CDR3 nucleotides are TGCGCCAGCAGCCAAGATTGGACGGGGACAGGGGGTTCACCCCTCCACTTT.

This sequence joins TRBV7-9 and TRBJ1-6; tentative D call: TRBD1 (5 bases). V was cut by 3 bases and J by 8 bases, with 14 bases left in between. Germline V gene data show CDR1 as SEHNR and CDR2 as FQNEAQ (reference sequence). The CDR3 totals 15 residues. CDR3 DNA sequence: TGTGCCAGCAGCTTTTTTGCAGGGATATATTCACCCCTCCACTTT. Translating it yields CASSFFAGIYSPLHF.

DNA of the CDR3: TGTGCCATCAGTGAGTCGGCGCGGACAGTTAACACCGGGGAGCTGTTTTTT. Translation: CAISESARTVNTGELFF. V and J are TRBV10-3 and TRBJ2-2; D might be TRBD1 (6 bases). Trimming left V 0 bases short and J 2 bases short, with 13 bases between. CDR3 size: 17 residues. The germline CDR1 and CDR2 sequences are ENHRY and SYGVKD.

V and J are TRBV9 and TRBJ2-1, with 14 positions matching TRBD2. Germline CDR1 is SGDLS and CDR2 is YYNGEE. Losses at the gene ends were 6 bases for V and 6 bases for J; bases not matched to a gene: 5. The CDR3 runs 15 residues. The CDR3 DNA is TGTGCCAGCAACAGACTAGCGGGGGGGCTCAATGAGCAGTTCTTC. It codes for CASNRLAGGLNEQFF.

The gene calls are TRBV7-6 and TRBJ2-3; D possibly corresponds to TRBD1 (6 bases). CDR3 size: 19 residues. The germline CDR1 and CDR2 sequences are SGHVS and FNYEAQ. V lost 4 bases and J 0 bases, leaving 23 bases between the germline ends. The CDR3 is CASSSGGRDQFTSTDTQYF. CDR3 nucleotide sequence: TGTGCCAGCAGCTCTGGGGGCAGGGACCAATTTACTAGCACAGATACGCAGTATTTT.

The rearrangement uses TRBV18 and TRBJ2-1; 10 bases map to TRBD2. CDR3 length: 16 residues. Germline V lookup: CDR1 KGHSH, CDR2 LQKENI. The V segment lost 4 bases and the J segment 7 bases; nucleotides outside the gene matches: 10. CDR3 sequence: CASSLPPGLALNEQFF. The CDR3 DNA sequence: TGTGCCAGCTCACTGCCCCCGGGACTAGCGTTAAATGAGCAGTTCTTC.

The chain carries TRBV6-6 and TRBJ2-7; 9 nucleotides align to TRBD1. With V trimmed by 5 bases and J by 4 bases, 9 bases remained unmatched. The CDR3 runs 15 residues. Germline CDR1 is MNHNY and CDR2 is SVGAGI (reference sequence). Written as DNA, the CDR3 is TGTGCCAGCAGTGTCGGTAGGGACAGGGCTTACGAGCAGTACTTC. Its translation: CASSVGRDRAYEQYF.